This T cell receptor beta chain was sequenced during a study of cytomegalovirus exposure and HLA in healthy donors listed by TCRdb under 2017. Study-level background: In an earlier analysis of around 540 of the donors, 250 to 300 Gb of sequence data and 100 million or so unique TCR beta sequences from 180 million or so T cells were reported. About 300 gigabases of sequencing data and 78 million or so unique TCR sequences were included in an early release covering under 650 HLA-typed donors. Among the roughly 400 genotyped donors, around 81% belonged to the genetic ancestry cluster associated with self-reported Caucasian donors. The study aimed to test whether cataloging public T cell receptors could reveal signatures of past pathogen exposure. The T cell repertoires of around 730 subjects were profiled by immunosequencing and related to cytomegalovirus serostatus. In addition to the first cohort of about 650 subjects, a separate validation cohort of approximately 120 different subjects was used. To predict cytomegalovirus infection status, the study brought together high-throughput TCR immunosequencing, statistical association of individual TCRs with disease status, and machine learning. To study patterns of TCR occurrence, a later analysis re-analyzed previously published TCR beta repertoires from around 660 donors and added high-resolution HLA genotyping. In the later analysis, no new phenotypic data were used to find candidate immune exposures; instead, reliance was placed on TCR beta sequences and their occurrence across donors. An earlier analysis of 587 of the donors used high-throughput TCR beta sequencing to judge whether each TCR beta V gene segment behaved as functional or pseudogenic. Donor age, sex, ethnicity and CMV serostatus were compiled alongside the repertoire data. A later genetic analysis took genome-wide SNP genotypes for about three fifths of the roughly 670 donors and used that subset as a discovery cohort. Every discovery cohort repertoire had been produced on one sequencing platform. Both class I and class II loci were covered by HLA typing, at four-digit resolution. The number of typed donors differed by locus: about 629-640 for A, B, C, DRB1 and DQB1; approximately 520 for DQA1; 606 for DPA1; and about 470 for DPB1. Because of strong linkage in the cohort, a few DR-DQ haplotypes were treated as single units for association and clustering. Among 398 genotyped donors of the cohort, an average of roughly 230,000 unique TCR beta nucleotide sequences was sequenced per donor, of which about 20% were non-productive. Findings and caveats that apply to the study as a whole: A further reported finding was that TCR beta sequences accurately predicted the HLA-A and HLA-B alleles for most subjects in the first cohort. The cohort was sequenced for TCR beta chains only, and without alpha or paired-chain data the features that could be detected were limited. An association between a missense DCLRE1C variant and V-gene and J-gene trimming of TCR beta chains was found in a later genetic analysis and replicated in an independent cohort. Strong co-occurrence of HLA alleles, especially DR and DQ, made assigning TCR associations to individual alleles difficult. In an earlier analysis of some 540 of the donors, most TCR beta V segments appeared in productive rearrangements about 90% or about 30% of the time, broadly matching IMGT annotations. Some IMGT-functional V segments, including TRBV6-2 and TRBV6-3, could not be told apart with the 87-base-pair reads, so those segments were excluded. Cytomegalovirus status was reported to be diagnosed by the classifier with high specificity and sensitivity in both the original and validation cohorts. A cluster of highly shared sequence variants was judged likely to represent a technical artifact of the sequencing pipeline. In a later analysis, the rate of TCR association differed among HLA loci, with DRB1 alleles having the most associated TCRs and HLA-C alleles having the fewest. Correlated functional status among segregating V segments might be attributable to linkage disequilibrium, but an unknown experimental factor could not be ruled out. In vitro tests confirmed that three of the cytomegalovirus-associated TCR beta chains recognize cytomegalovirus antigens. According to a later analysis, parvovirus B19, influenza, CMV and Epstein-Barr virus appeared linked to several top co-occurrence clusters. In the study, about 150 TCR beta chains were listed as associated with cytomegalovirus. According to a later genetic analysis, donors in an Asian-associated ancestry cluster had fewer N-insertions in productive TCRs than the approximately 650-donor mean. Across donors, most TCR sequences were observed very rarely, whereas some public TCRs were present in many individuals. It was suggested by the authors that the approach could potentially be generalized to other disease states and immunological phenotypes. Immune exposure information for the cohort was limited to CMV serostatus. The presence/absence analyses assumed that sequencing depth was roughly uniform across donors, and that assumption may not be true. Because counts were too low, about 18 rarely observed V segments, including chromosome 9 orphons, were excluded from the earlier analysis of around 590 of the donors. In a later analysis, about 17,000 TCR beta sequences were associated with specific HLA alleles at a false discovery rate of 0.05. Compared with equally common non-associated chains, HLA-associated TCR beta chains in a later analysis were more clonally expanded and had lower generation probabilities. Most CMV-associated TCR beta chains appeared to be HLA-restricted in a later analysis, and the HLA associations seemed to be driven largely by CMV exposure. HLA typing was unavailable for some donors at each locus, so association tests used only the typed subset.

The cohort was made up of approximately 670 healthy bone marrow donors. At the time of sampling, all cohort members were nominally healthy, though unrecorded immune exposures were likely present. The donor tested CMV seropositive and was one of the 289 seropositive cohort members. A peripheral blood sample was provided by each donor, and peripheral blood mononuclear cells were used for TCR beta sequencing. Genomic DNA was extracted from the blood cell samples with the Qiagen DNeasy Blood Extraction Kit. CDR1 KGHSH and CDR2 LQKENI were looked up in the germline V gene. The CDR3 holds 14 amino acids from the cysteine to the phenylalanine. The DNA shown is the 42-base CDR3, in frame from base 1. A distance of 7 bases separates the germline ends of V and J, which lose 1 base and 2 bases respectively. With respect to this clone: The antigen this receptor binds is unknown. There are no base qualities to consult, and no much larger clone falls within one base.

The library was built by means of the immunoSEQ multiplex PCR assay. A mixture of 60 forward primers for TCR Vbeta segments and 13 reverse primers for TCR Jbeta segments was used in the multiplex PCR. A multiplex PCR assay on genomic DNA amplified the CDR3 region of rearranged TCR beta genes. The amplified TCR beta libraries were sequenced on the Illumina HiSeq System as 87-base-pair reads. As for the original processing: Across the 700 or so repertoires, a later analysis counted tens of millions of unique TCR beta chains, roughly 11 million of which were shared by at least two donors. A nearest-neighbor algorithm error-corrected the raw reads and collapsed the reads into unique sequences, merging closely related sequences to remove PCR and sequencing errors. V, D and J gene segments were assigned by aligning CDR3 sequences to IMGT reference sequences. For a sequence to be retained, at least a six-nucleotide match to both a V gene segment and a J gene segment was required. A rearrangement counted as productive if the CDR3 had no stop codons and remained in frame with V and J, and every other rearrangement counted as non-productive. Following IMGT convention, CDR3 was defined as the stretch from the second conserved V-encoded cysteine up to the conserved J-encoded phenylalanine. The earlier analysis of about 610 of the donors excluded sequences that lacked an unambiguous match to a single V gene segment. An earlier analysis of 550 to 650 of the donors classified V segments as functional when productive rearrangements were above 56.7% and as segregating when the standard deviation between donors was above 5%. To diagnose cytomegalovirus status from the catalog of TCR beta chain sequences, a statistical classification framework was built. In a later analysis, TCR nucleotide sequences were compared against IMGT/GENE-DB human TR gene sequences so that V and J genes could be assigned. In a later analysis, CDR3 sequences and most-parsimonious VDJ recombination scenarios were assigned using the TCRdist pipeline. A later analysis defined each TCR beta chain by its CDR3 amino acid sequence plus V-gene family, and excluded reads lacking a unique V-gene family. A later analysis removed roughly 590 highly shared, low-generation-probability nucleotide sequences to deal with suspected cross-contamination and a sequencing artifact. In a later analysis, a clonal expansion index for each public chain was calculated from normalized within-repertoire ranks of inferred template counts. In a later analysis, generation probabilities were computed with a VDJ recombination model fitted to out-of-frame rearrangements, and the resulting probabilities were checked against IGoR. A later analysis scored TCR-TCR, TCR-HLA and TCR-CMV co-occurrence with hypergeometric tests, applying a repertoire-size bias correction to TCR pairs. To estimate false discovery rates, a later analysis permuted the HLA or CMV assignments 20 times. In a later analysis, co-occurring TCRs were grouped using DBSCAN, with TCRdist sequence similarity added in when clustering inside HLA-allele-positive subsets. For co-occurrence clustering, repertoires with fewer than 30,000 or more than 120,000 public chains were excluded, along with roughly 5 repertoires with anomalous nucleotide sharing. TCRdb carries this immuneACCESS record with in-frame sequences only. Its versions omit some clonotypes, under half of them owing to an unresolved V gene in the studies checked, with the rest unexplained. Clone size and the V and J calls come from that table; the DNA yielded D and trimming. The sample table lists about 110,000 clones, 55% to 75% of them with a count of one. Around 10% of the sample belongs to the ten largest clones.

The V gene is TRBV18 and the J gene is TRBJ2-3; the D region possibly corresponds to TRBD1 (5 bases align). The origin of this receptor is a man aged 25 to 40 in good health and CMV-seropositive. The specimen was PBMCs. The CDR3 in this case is CASSPQGPTDTQYF. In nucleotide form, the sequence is TGTGCCAGCTCACCACAGGGGCCCACAGATACGCAGTATTTT.